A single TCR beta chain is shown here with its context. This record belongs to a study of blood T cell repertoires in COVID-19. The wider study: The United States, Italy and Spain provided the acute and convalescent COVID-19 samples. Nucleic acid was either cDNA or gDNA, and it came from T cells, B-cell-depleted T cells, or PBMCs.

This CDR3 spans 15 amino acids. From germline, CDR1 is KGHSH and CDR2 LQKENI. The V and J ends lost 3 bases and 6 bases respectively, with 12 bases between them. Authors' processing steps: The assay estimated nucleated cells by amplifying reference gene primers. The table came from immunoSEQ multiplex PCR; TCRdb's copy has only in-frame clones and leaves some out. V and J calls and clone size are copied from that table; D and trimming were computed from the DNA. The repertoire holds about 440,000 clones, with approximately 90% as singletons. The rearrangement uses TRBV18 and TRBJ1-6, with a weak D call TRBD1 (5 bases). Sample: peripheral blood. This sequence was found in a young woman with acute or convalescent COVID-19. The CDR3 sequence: CASSPGLITNSPLHF. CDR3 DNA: TGTGCCAGCTCACCGGGACTCATAACTAATTCACCCCTCCACTTT. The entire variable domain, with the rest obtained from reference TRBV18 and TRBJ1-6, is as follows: NAGVMQNPRHLVRRRGQEARLRCSPMKGHSHVYWYRQLPEEGLKFMVYLQKENIIDESGMPKERFSAEFPKEGPSILRIQQVVRGDSAAYFCASSPGLITNSPLHFGNGTRLTVT.